This T cell receptor (beta chain) was identified in a study of blood T cell repertoires in COVID-19. Looking at the study overall: From the United States, Italy and Spain came samples of acute and convalescent COVID-19. In each case, the material was cDNA or gDNA derived from T cells, B-cell-depleted T cells, or PBMCs.

Method: immunoSEQ multiplex PCR; TCRdb's copy keeps in-frame clones and lacks some. The data show more than 350,000 clones, around 87% seen once. Patients from Seattle were sampled longitudinally, starting during active infection. V lost 4 bases and J lost 5; bases outside the gene matches: 9. CDR1 and CDR2 from the germline V gene are LGHDT and YNNKEL (reference sequence). The CDR3 length is 16 residues. Source material: peripheral blood. The sequence was obtained from a woman in her twenties or thirties with COVID-19, enrolled during active disease. The chain recombines TRBV3-1 (or the pseudogene TRBV3-2) with TRBJ2-7; 12 nucleotides match TRBD1. The CDR3 DNA is TGTGCCAGCAGCCGATTGGCGGGACAGGGGGCCAACGAGCAGTACTTC. This encodes CASSRLAGQGANEQYF.